This T cell receptor beta chain derives from a study of beta chain features in type 1 diabetes (dated by TCRdb to the late 2010s). In the study overall: No differences in mean age, gender distribution, total cell number or subset yield were found between patients and healthy donors. A total of around 110,000,000 sorted cells were examined across all samples, and RNA yield correlated strongly with the number of cells per subset. In the study, TCRB repertoires of sorted circulating CD4+ T cell subsets from recently diagnosed type 1 diabetes patients were compared with those of matched healthy donors. Regulatory and stem cell-like memory subsets were isolated from only 8 patients and roughly eight healthy donors, whereas naive and central memory subsets came from all 30 or so donors. Points the paper makes about the study in general: At VDJ recombination sites, patients with type 1 diabetes made fewer insertions and deleted more nucleotides, a pattern implying thymic rearrangement abnormalities. Because cDNA was sequenced instead of genomic DNA, highly expressing activated cells could be over-represented, though the groups showed no difference in activation or CD3 levels. Type 1 diabetes patients showed a moderate but significant shortening of TCRB CDR3 length in all four CD4+ subsets. Shorter templates might have been favored by PCR, but patient and control samples were amplified and corrected together, so both groups would have been affected equally by any skew. HLA sub-analyses involved small numbers of individuals, so any influence of HLA type on TCRB rearrangement remained unresolved. Naive, central memory and regulatory TCRB repertoires appeared to be more similar among patients than among healthy donors.

Comments on this clone: Its antigen is unknown. No per-base quality is available; no much larger clone lies one base away.

The germline V gene (reference sequence) yields SGHNT for CDR1 and YYREEE for CDR2. Taken from cysteine to phenylalanine, the CDR3 has 12 residues. Left in the record is the CDR3 DNA by itself, 36 bases read in frame from the first base. The germline ends are 11 bases apart after V is trimmed by 5 bases and J by 8 bases. Each donor gave one peripheral blood draw, averaging approximately 0.12 L, which was collected into heparinised tubes. A BD FACSAria II was used to sort naive, central memory, regulatory and stem cell-like memory CD4+ T cells with a panel that included CD45RO, CCR7, CD25, CD127, CD95 and CD27. A purity above 95% was achieved for all sorted populations. PBMCs were isolated right away by Lymphoprep density gradient centrifugation and were stained directly, without culture. So that batch effects would be minimized, each experiment stained and sorted samples in pairs, pairing one healthy donor with one patient.

All of the isolated RNA was reverse transcribed with the High Capacity cDNA Reverse Transcription Kit, so expressed TCRB transcripts were sequenced. Deep immunoSEQ sequencing was applied to naive, central memory and regulatory T cell samples, giving an average of around 3.8 million total reads per sample. After sorted cells were lysed in RLT buffer, RNA was extracted with DNase-treated RNeasy Micro or Mini kits, with the choice depending on cell number. Each cell subset was processed on its own to prevent cross-contamination, while patient and healthy donor samples were processed together. TCRB sequences were amplified from cDNA with the immunoSEQ multiplex PCR, producing 87-bp fragments spanning the CDR3 region. Amplicons were sequenced on the Illumina HiSeq platform. The study's processing was this. PCR bias was corrected computationally using synthetic template baselines, and reads within Hamming distance 2 were collapsed, with unmergeable singletons discarded. By aligning reads against IMGT, V, D and J genes, CDR3 length, and insertions or deletions at six rearrangement sites were assigned. Within each subset, clonotype counts were normalized to sorted cell number, and only after that were true diversity and Gini coefficients computed with the tcR R package. The overlap coefficient, calculated on TCRB nucleotide sequences, was used to measure repertoire sharing. Out-of-frame TCRB sequences from naive cells were analyzed to stand in for the pre-selection repertoire. This immuneACCESS table, as held by TCRdb, lists in-frame sequences with V and J called but not all clones. Of the missing ones, under half trace to an unresolved V gene in checked studies; the others have no known cause. D and trimming were read from the DNA, whereas the V and J calls and clone size are those reported in that table. The sample table lists a few hundred thousand clones, 13% of them with a count of one. Clones ranked in the top ten supply approximately 0.016% of the sample.

The sample taken for sequencing was naive CD4+ T cells from blood. Taken with the paper, the label for cell subset or site translates to: true naive CD4+ T cells. This clonotype originated in a young woman with type 1 diabetes. Recombination linked TRBV5-4 to TRBJ2-4; the D gene is not confidently resolved. The DNA sequence is TGTGCCAGCAGGTCCGGGTTGGACATTCAGTACTTC. This sequence encodes CASRSGLDIQYF.